This T cell receptor (beta chain) comes out of a study of blood T cells in healthy people across ages. This clonotype was found many times. Its specificity is not known. Study-wide results and caveats: Unknown CMV status may confound age-related changes in expanded clones.

Germline assignment: CDR1 MNHEY and CDR2 SVGEGT. Trimming stripped 2 bases from V and 3 bases from J, with 10 bases between. This CDR3 region has 14 residues. The use of a sample-barcoded 5' primer and a J-beta primer mix characterized a second PCR of roughly 6 to 11 cycles. TCRdb re-analysed the 5' RACE reads in MiXCR, keeping a single row per CDR3 protein. The sample gives around 1,700,000 distinct CDR3 sequences, roughly 27% of which show up once; approximately 7.7% is in the top ten. This sequence joins TRBV6-2 or TRBV6-3 and TRBJ1-2; no definite D call. The receptor comes from a woman aged 30 to 39 in good health. The sequencing input was blood. CDR3 nucleotide sequence: TGTGCCAGCAGTTACAACGTCGTCGACTATGGCTACACCTTC. This encodes CASSYNVVDYGYTF.